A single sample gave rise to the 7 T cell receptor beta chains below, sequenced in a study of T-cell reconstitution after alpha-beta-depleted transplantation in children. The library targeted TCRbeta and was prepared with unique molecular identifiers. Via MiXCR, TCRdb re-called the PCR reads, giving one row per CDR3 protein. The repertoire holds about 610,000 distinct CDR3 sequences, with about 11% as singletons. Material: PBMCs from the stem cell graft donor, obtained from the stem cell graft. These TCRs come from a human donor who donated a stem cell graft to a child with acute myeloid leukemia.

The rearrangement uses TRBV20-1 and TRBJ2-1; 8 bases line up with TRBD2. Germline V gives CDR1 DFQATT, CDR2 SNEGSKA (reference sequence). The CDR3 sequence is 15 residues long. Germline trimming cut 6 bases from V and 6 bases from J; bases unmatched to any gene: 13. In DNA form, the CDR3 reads TGCAGTGCCCCAATTATGGCGGGAGGTAGCAATGAGCAGTTCTTC. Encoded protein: CSAPIMAGGSNEQFF.

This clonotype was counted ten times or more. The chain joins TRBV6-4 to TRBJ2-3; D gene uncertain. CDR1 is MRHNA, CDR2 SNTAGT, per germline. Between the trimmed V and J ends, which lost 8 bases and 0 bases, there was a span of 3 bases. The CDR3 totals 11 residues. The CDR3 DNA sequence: TGTGCCAGCCCTAGCACAGATACGCAGTATTTT. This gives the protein CASPSTDTQYF.

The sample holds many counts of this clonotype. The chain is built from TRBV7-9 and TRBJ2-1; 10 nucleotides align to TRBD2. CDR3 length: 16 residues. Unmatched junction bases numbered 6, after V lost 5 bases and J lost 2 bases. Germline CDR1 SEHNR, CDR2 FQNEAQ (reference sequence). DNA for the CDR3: TGTGCCAGCAGCGTTTTAGCGGGAGGCCCCTACAATGAGCAGTTCTTC. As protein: CASSVLAGGPYNEQFF.

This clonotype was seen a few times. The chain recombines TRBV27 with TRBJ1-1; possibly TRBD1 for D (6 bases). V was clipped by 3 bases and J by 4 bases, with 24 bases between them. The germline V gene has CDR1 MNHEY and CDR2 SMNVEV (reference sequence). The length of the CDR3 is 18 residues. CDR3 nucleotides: TGTGCCAGCAGTTTTGTGCAACAGGGCCGTCGTCGGGGCACTGAAGCTTTCTTT. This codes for CASSFVQQGRRRGTEAFF.

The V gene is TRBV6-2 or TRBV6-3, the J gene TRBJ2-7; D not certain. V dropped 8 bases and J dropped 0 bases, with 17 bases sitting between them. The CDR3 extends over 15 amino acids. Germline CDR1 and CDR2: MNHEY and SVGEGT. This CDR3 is CASLKSAESSYEQYF. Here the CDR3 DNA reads TGTGCCAGCCTAAAATCGGCAGAAAGCTCCTACGAGCAGTACTTC.

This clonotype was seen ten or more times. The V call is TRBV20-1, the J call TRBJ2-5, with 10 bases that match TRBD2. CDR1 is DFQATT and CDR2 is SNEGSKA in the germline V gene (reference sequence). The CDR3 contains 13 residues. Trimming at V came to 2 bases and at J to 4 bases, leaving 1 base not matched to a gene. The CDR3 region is CSARLAGVETQYF. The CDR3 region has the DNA TGCAGTGCTAGACTAGCGGGAGTAGAGACCCAGTACTTC.

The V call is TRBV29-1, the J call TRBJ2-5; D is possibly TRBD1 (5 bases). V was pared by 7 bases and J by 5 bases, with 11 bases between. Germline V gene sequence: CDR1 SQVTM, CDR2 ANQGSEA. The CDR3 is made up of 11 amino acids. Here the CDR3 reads CSGGRAETQYF. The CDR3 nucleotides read TGCAGCGGTGGCAGGGCGGAGACCCAGTACTTC.